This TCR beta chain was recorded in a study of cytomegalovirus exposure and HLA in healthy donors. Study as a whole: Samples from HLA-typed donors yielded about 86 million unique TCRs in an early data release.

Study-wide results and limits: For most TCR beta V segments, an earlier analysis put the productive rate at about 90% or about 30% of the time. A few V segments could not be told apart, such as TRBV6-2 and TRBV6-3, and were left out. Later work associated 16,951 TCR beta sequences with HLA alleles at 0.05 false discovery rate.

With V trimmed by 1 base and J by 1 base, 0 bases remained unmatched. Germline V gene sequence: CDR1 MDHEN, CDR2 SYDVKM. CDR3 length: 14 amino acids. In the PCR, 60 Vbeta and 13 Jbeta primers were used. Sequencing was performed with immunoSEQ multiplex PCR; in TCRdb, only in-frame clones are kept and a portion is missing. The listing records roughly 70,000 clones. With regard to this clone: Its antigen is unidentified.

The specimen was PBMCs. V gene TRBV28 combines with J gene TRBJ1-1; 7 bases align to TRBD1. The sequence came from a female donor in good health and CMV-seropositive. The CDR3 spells CASSLSGGNTEAFF. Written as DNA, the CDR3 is TGTGCCAGCAGTTTATCAGGGGGGAACACTGAAGCTTTCTTT.